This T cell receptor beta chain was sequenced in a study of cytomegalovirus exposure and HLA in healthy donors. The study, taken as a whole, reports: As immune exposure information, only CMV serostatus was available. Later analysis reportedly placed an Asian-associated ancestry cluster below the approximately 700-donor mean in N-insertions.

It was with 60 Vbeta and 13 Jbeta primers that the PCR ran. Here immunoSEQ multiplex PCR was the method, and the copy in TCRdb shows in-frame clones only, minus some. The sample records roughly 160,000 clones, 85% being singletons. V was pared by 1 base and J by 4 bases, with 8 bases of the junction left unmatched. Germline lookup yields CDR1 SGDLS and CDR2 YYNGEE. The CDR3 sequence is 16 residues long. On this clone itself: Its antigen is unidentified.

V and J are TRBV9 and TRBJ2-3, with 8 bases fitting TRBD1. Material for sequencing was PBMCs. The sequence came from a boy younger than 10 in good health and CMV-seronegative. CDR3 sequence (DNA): TGTGCCAGCAGCGTAACAGGGGGAGAAGCCCCAGATACGCAGTATTTT. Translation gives CASSVTGGEAPDTQYF.